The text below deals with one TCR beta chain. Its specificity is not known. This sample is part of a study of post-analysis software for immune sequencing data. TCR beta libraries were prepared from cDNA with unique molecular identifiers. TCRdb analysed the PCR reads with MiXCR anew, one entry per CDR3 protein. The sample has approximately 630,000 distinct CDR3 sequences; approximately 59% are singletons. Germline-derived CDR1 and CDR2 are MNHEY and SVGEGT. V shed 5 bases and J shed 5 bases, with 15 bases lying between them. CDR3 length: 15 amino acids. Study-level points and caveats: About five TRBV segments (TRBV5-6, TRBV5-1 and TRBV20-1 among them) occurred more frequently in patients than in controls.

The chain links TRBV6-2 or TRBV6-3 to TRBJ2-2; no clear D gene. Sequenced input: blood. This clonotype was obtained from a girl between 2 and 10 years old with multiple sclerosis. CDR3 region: CASSAPLAPTGELFF. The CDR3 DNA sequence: TGTGCCAGCAGTGCCCCGTTAGCCCCAACCGGGGAGCTGTTTTTT.